A single sample gave rise to the 9 T cell receptor beta chains below, sequenced in a study of cytomegalovirus exposure and HLA in healthy donors. This table comes from immunoSEQ multiplex PCR, and its TCRdb copy is limited to in-frame clones, with some not included. The sample shows 150,000 to 200,000 clones, 75% to 95% of them seen only once. Sample: PBMCs. The receptors derive from a woman aged 18-35 years in good health and CMV-seropositive.

The chain employs TRBV7-9 and TRBJ1-4; TRBD1 is a possible D gene (6 bases). CDR3 length equals 15 residues. Between the trimmed V and J ends, which lost 1 base and 1 base, there was a span of 7 bases. Germline loops: CDR1 SEHNR, CDR2 FQNEAQ (reference sequence). The CDR3 DNA follows: TGTGCCAGCAGCTTAGAACAGGGAACTAATGAAAAACTGTTTTTT. Amino acid sequence: CASSLEQGTNEKLFF.

The CDR3: CASSPQGGGTEAFF. The DNA of the CDR3 is TGTGCCAGCAGCCCTCAAGGGGGGGGCACTGAAGCTTTCTTT. The chain links TRBV6-1 to TRBJ1-1; weak D call: TRBD1 (6 bases). The CDR3 extends over 14 amino acids. Trimming took 6 bases from V and 4 from J, leaving 15 bases between them. Germline CDR1 is MNHNS and CDR2 is SASEGT.

This chain connects TRBV7-2 to TRBJ2-7, with 11 bases aligning to TRBD2. Germline CDR1 and CDR2: SGHTA and FQGNSA. This CDR3 spans 16 amino acids. V was pared by 5 bases and J by 2 bases, with 8 bases of the junction left unmatched. CDR3 nucleotides: TGTGCCAGCAGCCCTATACTAGCGGGAGTGGCCTACGAGCAGTACTTC. It specifies CASSPILAGVAYEQYF.

This clone was detected once. The rearrangement uses TRBV18 and TRBJ2-1; 7 positions match TRBD2. This CDR3 contains 13 residues. With V trimmed by 2 bases and J by 7 bases, 2 bases remained unmatched. Germline loops: CDR1 KGHSH, CDR2 LQKENI. This CDR3 is CASSPAGVNEQFF. The CDR3 DNA follows: TGTGCCAGCTCACCAGCGGGAGTGAATGAGCAGTTCTTC.

This chain links TRBV9 with TRBJ2-3; perhaps TRBD2 as D (6 bases). The germline gives CDR1 SGDLS, CDR2 YYNGEE. V was clipped by 0 bases and J by 5 bases, with 16 bases between them. The CDR3 spans 16 residues. CDR3 sequence reads: CASSVGPPGSGDTQYF. The CDR3 bases are TGTGCCAGCAGCGTAGGCCCACCCGGGAGTGGAGATACGCAGTATTTT.

The V gene is TRBV28, the J gene TRBJ2-2; D may be TRBD2 (7 bases). CDR3 length equals 16 residues. The ends were cut back, 4 bases at V and 7 bases at J, with 19 bases in the middle. The germline CDR1 and CDR2 sequences are MDHEN and SYDVKM. CDR3 region: CASSSLGLRDIGELFF. The CDR3 nucleotides read TGTGCCAGCAGTTCCCTGGGACTAAGGGACATCGGGGAGCTGTTTTTT.

This clone was seen only a few times. V and J are TRBV9 and TRBJ2-5; D may be TRBD2 (5 bases). The germline V and J ends were trimmed by 0 bases and 4 bases, with 19 bases remaining between them. CDR1 SGDLS and CDR2 YYNGEE come from the germline V gene. The CDR3 totals 17 residues. As DNA, the CDR3 is TGTGCCAGCAGCGTAGATTTCGCTAGCTTGGGTTCAGAGACCCAGTACTTC. It encodes CASSVDFASLGSETQYF.

The chain has TRBV5-4 and TRBJ1-4, with TRBD1 as a possible D gene (6 bases). V lost 5 bases, J lost 5 bases, and 13 bases lay in between. CDR1 SGHNT and CDR2 YYREEE come from the germline V gene (reference sequence). CDR3 size: 14 residues. The CDR3 sequence is CASSSSQGNEKLFF. As DNA, the CDR3 is TGTGCCAGCAGTTCGAGCCAGGGGAATGAAAAACTGTTTTTT.

This clone appeared once. The chain is built from TRBV4-1 and TRBJ2-3; D is uncertain. Germline CDR1 and CDR2: MGHRA and YSYEKL. Trimming shortened V by 1 base and J by 1 base, and 9 bases separated the two germline ends. This CDR3 spans 15 amino acids. DNA of the CDR3: TGCGCCAGCAGCCAAGGAGTCGTGGGCACAGATACGCAGTATTTT. Residues: CASSQGVVGTDTQYF.